The clone carrying this TCR beta chain was recorded a few times. Its cognate antigen is unknown. This sample stems from a study of cytomegalovirus exposure and HLA in healthy donors. Study background: Around 78 million unique TCR sequences came from HLA-typed donors in an early release.

Germline loops: CDR1 LGHNA, CDR2 YSLEER. The CDR3 consists of 15 residues. Trimming stripped 0 bases from V and 4 bases from J, with 12 bases between. Study-level results: The only immune exposure information that was available was CMV serostatus. A list of 164 TCR beta chains associated with cytomegalovirus was given. The majority of CMV-associated TCR beta chains were reported as apparently HLA-restricted in a later analysis.

Primers included in the PCR were 60 Vbeta and 13 Jbeta primers. Some clones are missing from TCRdb's copy, which holds only in-frame ones; the method was immunoSEQ multiplex PCR. The sample yields 150,000 or so clones, around two thirds seen once. The TCR sequence derives from a woman aged 18-29 years in good health and CMV-seronegative. The V call is TRBV4-3, the J call TRBJ1-1, with D possibly being TRBD1 (5 bases). Material for sequencing was PBMCs. This CDR3 is CASSQDWGVGTEAFF. The CDR3 DNA follows: TGCGCCAGCAGCCAAGATTGGGGGGTTGGCACTGAAGCTTTCTTT.